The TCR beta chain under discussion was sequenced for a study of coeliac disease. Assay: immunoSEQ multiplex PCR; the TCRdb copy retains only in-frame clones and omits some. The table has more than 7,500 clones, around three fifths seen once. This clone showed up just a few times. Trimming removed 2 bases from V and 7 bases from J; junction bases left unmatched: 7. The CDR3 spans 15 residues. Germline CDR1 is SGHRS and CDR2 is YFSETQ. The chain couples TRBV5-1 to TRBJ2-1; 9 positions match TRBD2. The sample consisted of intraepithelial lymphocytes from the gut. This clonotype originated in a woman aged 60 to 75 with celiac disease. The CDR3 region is CASSLAGGVRNEQFF. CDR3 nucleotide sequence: TGCGCCAGCAGCTTAGCGGGGGGTGTGCGGAATGAGCAGTTCTTC.